The present entry profiles one T cell receptor beta chain with its context. Its antigen is currently unknown. This record comes from a study of cytomegalovirus exposure and HLA in healthy donors. Study-level results: Using a false discovery rate of 0.05, a later analysis showed that fewer than 20,000 TCR beta sequences were associated with HLA alleles. Cytomegalovirus-associated TCR beta chains were listed, numbering roughly 150.

This CDR3 comprises 18 residues. Germline values: CDR1 SGHDT, CDR2 YYEEEE. J gave up 5 bases and V 3 bases, and 12 bases lay outside the gene matches. Healthy bone marrow donors formed the donor group. The PCR made use of 60 Vbeta and 13 Jbeta primers. The repertoire was sequenced with immunoSEQ multiplex PCR; TCRdb's copy has only in-frame clones and lacks some. This table has 150,000 to 200,000 clones, 75% to 85% appearing once. The J gene is TRBJ2-2, the V gene TRBV5-6; 11 bases are a match to TRBD2. Sample: PBMCs. The source of this sequence is a woman aged 45-59 years in good health and CMV-seronegative. In nucleotides, the CDR3 is TGTGCCAGCAGCTATCGGACTAGCGGGCCCTTGCGGACCGGGGAGCTGTTTTTT. Translation: CASSYRTSGPLRTGELFF.